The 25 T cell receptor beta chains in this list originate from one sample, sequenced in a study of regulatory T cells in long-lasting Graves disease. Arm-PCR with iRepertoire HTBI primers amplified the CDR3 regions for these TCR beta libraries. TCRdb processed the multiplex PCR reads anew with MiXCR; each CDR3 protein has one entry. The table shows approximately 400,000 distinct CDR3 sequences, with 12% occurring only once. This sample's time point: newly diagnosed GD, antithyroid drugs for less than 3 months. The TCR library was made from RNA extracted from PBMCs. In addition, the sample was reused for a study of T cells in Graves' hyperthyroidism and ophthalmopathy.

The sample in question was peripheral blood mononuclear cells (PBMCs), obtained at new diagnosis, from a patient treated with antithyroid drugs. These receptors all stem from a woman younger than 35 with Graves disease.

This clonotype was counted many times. The DNA for the CDR3 is TGCAGTGCTAGAATGGGTAGTGGCAGGGGGGAGCTGTTTTTT. Translating gives CSARMGSGRGELFF. The chain has TRBV20-1 and TRBJ2-2, with unresolved D. This CDR3 is built from 14 residues. Germline CDR1 and CDR2: DFQATT and SNEGSKA (reference sequence). V shed 2 bases and J shed 8 bases, with 15 bases lying between them.

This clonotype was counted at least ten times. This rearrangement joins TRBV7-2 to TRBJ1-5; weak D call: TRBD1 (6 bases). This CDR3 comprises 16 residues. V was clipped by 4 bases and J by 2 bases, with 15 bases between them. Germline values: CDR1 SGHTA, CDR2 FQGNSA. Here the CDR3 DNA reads TGTGCCAGCAGCTCGACCCAACAGGGTCGCAATCAGCCCCAGCATTTT. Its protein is CASSSTQQGRNQPQHF.

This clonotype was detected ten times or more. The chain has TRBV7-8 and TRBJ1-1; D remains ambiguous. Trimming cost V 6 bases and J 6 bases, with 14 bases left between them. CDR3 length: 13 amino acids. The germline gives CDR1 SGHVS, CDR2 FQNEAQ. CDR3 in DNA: TGTGCCAGCAGGGTCCTGGGTACCGCTGAAGCTTTCTTT. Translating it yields CASRVLGTAEAFF. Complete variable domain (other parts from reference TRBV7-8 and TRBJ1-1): GAGVSQSPRYKVAKRGQDVALRCDPISGHVSLFWYQQALGQGPEFLTYFQNEAQLDKSGLPSDRFFAERPEGSVSTLKIQRTQQEDSAVYLCASRVLGTAEAFFGQGTRLTVV.

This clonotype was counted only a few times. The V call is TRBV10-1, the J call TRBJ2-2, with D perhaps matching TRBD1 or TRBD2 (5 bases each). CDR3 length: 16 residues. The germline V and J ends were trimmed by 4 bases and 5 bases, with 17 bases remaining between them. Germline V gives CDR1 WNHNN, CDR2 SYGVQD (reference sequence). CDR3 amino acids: CASSGSTGPLTGELFF. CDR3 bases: TGCGCCAGCAGTGGATCTACGGGACCCCTGACCGGGGAGCTGTTTTTT.

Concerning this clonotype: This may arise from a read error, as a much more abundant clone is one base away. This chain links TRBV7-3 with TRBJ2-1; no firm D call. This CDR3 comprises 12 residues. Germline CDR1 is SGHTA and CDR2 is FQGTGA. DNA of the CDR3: TGTGCCAGCAGCTTAAACACGAATGGGCAGTTCTTC. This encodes CASSLNTNGQFF.

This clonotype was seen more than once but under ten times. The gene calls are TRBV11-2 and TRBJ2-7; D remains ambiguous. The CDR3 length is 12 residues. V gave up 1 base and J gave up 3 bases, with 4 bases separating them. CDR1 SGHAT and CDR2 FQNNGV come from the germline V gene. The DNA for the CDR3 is TGTGCCAGCAGCTTAGTCCGCTACGAGCAGTACGTC. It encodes CASSLVRYEQYV.

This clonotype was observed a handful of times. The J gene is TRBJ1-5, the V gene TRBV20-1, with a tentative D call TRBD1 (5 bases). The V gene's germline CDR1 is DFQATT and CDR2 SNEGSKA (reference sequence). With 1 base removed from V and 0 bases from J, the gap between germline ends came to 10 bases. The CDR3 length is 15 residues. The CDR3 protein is CSARVGTDSNQPQHF. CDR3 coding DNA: TGCAGTGCTAGAGTCGGGACGGATAGCAATCAGCCCCAGCATTTT.

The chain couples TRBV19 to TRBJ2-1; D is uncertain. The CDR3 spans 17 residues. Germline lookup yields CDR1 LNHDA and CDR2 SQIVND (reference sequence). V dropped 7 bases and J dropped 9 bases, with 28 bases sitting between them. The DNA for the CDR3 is TGTGCCAGTACCCCGACGGACCTTAATACCCAGGTGGGTGAGCAGTTCTTC. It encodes CASTPTDLNTQVGEQFF.

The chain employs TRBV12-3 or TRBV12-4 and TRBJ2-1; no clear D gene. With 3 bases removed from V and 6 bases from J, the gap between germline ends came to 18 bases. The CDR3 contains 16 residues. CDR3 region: CASSFYPGSLGNEQFF. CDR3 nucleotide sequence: TGTGCCAGCAGTTTTTACCCAGGCTCACTGGGCAATGAGCAGTTCTTC.

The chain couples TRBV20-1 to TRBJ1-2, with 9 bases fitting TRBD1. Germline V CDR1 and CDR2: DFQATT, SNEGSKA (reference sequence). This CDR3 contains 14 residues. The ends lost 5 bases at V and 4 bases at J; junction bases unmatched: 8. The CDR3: CSAESGTGSYGYTF. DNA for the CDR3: TGCAGTGCTGAATCCGGGACAGGGTCCTATGGCTACACCTTC.

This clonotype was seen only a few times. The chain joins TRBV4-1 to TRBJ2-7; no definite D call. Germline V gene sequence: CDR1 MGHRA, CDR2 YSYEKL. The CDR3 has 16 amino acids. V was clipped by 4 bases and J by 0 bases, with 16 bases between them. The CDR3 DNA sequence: TGCGCCAGCAGCCCGCTTACCCGGGCAAGCTCCTACGAGCAGTACTTC. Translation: CASSPLTRASSYEQYF.

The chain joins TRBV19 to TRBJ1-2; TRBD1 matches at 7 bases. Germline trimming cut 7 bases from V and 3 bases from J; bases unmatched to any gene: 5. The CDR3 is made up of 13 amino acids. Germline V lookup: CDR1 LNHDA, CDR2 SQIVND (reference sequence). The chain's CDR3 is CASKTGLDYGYTF. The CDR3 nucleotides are TGTGCCAGTAAGACAGGGTTGGACTATGGCTACACCTTC.

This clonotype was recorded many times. CDR3 DNA: TGTGCCAGCAGTTACGGGGATGAGCAGTTCTTC. It codes for CASSYGDEQFF. The rearrangement joins TRBV6-9 to TRBJ2-1; D is possibly TRBD2 (5 bases). Germline CDR1 is MNHGY and CDR2 is SVAAGI. V shed 3 bases and J shed 8 bases, with 5 bases lying between them. This CDR3 comprises 11 residues.

The CDR3 reads CASSLEGTEGEPQHF. CDR3 coding DNA: TGTGCCAGCAGCTTAGAGGGGACGGAGGGGGAGCCCCAGCATTTT. The chain employs TRBV7-9 and TRBJ1-5; D perhaps matches TRBD1 (6 bases). The V gene's germline CDR1 is SEHNR and CDR2 FQNEAQ (reference sequence). Deletions cut 1 base from V and 8 bases from J, with 15 bases between. The CDR3 consists of 15 residues.

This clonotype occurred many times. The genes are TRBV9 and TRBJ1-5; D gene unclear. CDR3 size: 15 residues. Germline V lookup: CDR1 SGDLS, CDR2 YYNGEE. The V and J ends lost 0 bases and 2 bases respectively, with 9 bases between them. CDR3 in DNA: TGTGCCAGCAGCGTAGGCGTCAGTCGCAATCAGCCCCAGCATTTT. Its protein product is CASSVGVSRNQPQHF. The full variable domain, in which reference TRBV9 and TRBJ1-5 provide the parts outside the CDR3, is DSGVTQTPKHLITATGQRVTLRCSPRSGDLSVYWYQQSLDQGLQFLIQYYNGEERAKGNILERFSAQQFPDLHSELNLSSLELGDSALYFCASSVGVSRNQPQHFGDGTRLSIL.

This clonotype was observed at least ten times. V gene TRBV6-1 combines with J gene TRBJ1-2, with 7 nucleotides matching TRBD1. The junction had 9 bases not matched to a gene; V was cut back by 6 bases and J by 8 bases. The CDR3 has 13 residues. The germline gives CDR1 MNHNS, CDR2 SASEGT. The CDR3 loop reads CASSFDRVGGYTF. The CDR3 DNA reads TGTGCCAGCAGCTTCGACAGGGTTGGCGGCTACACCTTC.

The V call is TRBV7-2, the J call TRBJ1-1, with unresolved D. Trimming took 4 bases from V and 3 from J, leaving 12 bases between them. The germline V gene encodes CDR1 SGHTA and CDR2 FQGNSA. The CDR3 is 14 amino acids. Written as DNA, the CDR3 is TGTGCCAGCAGCTCTGGGCCTAAATACACTGAAGCTTTCTTT. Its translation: CASSSGPKYTEAFF.

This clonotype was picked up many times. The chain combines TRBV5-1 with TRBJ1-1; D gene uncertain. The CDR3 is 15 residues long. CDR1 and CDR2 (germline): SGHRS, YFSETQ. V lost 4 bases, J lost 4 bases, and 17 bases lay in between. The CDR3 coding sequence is TGCGCCAGCAGCCCCGGGGTCGGGTGGAGCACTGAAGCTTTCTTT. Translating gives CASSPGVGWSTEAFF.

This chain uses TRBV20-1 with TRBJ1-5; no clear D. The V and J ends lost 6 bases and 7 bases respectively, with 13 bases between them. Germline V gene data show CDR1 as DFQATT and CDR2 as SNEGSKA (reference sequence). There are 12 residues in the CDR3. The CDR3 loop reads CSALQFTQPQHF. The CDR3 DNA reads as TGCAGTGCATTACAGTTTACACAGCCCCAGCATTTT.

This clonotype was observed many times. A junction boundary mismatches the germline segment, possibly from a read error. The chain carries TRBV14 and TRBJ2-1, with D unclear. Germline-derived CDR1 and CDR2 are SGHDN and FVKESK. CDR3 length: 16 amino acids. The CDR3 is CASSQDRGSVYNEQFF. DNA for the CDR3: TGCGCCAGCAGCCAAGATCGTGGCTCAGTCTACAATGAGCAGTTCTTC.

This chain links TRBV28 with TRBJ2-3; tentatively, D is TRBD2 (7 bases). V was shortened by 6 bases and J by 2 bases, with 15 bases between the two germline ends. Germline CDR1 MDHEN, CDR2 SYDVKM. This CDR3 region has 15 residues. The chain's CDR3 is CASRGGGENTDTQYF. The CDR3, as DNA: TGTGCCAGCAGGGGGGGGGGCGAAAACACAGATACGCAGTATTTT.

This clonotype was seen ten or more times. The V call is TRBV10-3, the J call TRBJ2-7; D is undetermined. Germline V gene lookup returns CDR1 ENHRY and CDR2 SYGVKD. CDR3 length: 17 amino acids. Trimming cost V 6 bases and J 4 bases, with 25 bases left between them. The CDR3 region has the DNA TGTGCCATCAGCGAAGCCCCTCGTTGGCCCCCAGGTTACGAGCAGTACTTC. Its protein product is CAISEAPRWPPGYEQYF.

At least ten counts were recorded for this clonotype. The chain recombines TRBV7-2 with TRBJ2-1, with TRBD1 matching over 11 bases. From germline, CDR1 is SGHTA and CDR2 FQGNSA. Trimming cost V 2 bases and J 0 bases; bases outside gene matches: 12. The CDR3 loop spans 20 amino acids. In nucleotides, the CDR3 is TGTGCCAGCAGCTTATCGTGGACAGGGGGCTTAATGAGCTCCTACAATGAGCAGTTCTTC. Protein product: CASSLSWTGGLMSSYNEQFF.

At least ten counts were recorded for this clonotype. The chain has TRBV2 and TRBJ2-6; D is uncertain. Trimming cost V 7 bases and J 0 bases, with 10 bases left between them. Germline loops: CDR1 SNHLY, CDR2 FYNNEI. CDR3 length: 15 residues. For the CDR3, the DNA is TGTGCCAGCACTGGTTGGGACTCTGGGGCCAACGTCCTGACTTTC. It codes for CASTGWDSGANVLTF.

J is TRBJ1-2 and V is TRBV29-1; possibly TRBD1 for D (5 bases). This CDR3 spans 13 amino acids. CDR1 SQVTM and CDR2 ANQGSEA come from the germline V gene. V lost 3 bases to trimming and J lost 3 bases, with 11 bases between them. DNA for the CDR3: TGCAGCGTTGATGGCCAGGGATACTATGGCTACACCTTC. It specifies CSVDGQGYYGYTF.